A single sample is the source of the 10 T cell receptor beta chains below, sequenced in a study of cytomegalovirus exposure and HLA in healthy donors. Primers for the PCR totalled 60 Vbeta and 13 Jbeta. Profiling relied on immunoSEQ multiplex PCR, and the TCRdb table lists in-frame clones only, not all of them. The sample records about 150,000 clones, more than 70% being singletons. Input material: PBMCs. These receptors came from a man aged 50 or older in good health and CMV-seropositive.

This chain joins TRBV18 and TRBJ1-4; D is unresolved. The V end lost 2 bases, the J end lost 8 bases, and 6 bases lay between the germline ends. This CDR3 comprises 12 residues. Germline V CDR1 and CDR2: KGHSH, LQKENI. CDR3: CASSPSGEKLFF. CDR3 nucleotides: TGTGCCAGCTCACCATCGGGGGAAAAACTGTTTTTT.

This clone showed up just a few times. This chain uses TRBV7-9 with TRBJ1-6; 7 bases map to TRBD1. CDR1 SEHNR and CDR2 FQNEAQ come from the germline V gene (reference sequence). The length of the CDR3 is 14 residues. V shed 3 bases, J shed 7 bases, and the junction held 3 bases outside the gene matches. DNA of the CDR3: TGTGCCAGCAGCTTGAGACAGGGAAATTCACCCCTCCACTTT. It translates to CASSLRQGNSPLHF.

CDR3 sequence: CASSAAGRGGMWYEQYF. CDR3 sequence (DNA): TGTGCCAGTAGTGCCGCGGGACGGGGCGGGATGTGGTACGAGCAGTACTTC. The V call is TRBV19, the J call TRBJ2-7; possible D gene TRBD2, 6 bases. Trimming took 5 bases from V and 4 from J, leaving 24 bases between them. Germline assignment: CDR1 LNHDA and CDR2 SQIVND (reference sequence). The CDR3 extends over 17 amino acids.

This clone has a handful of counts. The chain joins TRBV29-1 to TRBJ2-7, with unresolved D. CDR3 length equals 15 residues. The germline CDR1 and CDR2 sequences are SQVTM and ANQGSEA. Trimming stripped 4 bases from V and 2 bases from J, with 18 bases between. CDR3 sequence (DNA): TGCAGCGTTGCAGGTAGTGAAAGAAATACCTACGAGCAGTACTTC. As protein: CSVAGSERNTYEQYF.

This chain joins TRBV29-1 and TRBJ2-1; D is unresolved. V shed 4 bases and J shed 4 bases, with 8 bases lying between them. The CDR3 sequence is 12 residues long. In germline, CDR1 is SQVTM, CDR2 ANQGSEA. The CDR3 loop is CSVGNGYNEQFF. For the CDR3, the DNA is TGCAGCGTTGGAAACGGTTACAATGAGCAGTTCTTC.

The chain joins TRBV2 to TRBJ2-7; the match to TRBD2 covers 7 bases. Losses at the gene ends were 2 bases for V and 6 bases for J; bases not matched to a gene: 1. Germline-derived CDR1 and CDR2 are SNHLY and FYNNEI. There are 12 residues in the CDR3. DNA of the CDR3: TGTGCCAGCAGTGAATCGGGGGGCGAGCAGTACTTC. Its translation: CASSESGGEQYF.

The chain couples TRBV5-1 to TRBJ2-2; D is unclear. The CDR3 is 16 amino acids. V was shortened by 0 bases and J by 1 base, with 10 bases between the two germline ends. Germline-derived CDR1 and CDR2 are SGHRS and YFSETQ. CDR3: CASSLAYGVNTGELFF. For the CDR3, the DNA is TGCGCCAGCAGCTTGGCCTATGGAGTGAACACCGGGGAGCTGTTTTTT.

This clone appeared a few times. The rearrangement links TRBV6-5 to TRBJ1-3; D gene uncertain. Germline loops: CDR1 MNHEY, CDR2 SVGAGI. The CDR3 spans 16 residues. The germline V and J ends were trimmed by 2 bases and 0 bases, with 11 bases remaining between them. The CDR3 DNA is TGTGCCAGCAGTTACGGAGGGATAAGCTCTGGAAACACCATATATTTT. It is translated as CASSYGGISSGNTIYF.

The CDR3 DNA sequence: TGCGCCAGCAGCTTTTGGGACAGGGGCCCCTACGAGCAGTACTTC. As protein: CASSFWDRGPYEQYF. The chain combines TRBV5-1 with TRBJ2-7, with 10 bases identical to TRBD1. The germline gives CDR1 SGHRS, CDR2 YFSETQ. Germline trimming cut 2 bases from V and 2 bases from J; bases unmatched to any gene: 4. This CDR3 is 15 amino acids long.

This sequence joins TRBV5-1 and TRBJ2-5; TRBD2 matches 13 bases. The closer fit of TRBJ2-7 to the DNA end suggests the J call may be wrong. This CDR3 is 15 amino acids long. The V gene's germline CDR1 is SGHRS and CDR2 YFSETQ. The CDR3 is CASSFGTSGTYEQYF. Written as DNA, the CDR3 is TGCGCCAGCAGCTTCGGGACTAGCGGGACCTACGAGCAGTACTTC.